The rows below give T cell receptor beta chains drawn from one sample of a study of T cell responses to AZD1222 COVID-19 vaccine. TCRdb's table, derived via immunoSEQ multiplex PCR, lists solely in-frame clones and lacks some. The sample has about 120,000 clones; 75% to 90% are singletons. The sequenced sample was peripheral blood, obtained on day 0 of AZD1222 vaccination. Receptors originate from an adult in good health. The CDR3 runs from the conserved cysteine through the conserved F or W. D genes are given only for firm matches. The size of a clone is reported for some rows only, either as once, few or many, or as a class for expanded clones.

v_call	j_call	d_call	clone_size	cdr3_nt	cdr3_aa
TRBV4-3	TRBJ1-1	TRBD1	NA	TGCGCCAGCAGCCAGGGGACAGGGGAGGCCACTGAAGCTTTCTTT	CASSQGTGEATEAFF
TRBV28	TRBJ2-2	NA	NA	TGTGCCAGCAGTTTTCAGGGGCCCGGGGAGCTGTTTTTT	CASSFQGPGELFF
TRBV28	TRBJ1-4	NA	NA	TGTGCCAGCAACACCGGGGTTTCGGCTAATGAAAAACTGTTTTTT	CASNTGVSANEKLFF
TRBV9	TRBJ1-3	NA	NA	TGTGCCAGCAGCGTCTCGTCAGGGGTCAACTCTGGAAACACCATATATTTT	CASSVSSGVNSGNTIYF
TRBV11-2	TRBJ2-1	TRBD2	NA	TGTGCCAGCAGCTTACAGCGGGGAGGGCCCCAGTTCTTC	CASSLQRGGPQFF
TRBV5-1	TRBJ1-6	TRBD1	NA	TGCGCCAGCAGCAGGGACAGGAGCTCCTATAATTCACCCCTCCACTTT	CASSRDRSSYNSPLHF
TRBV19	TRBJ1-1	NA	NA	TGTGCCAGTAGTATTAGCGGGGGCGGCACTGAAGCTTTCTTT	CASSISGGGTEAFF
TRBV19	TRBJ1-2	TRBD1	few	TGTGCCAGTAGTGCCGAACAGGGGGTGGACTATGGCTACACCTTC	CASSAEQGVDYGYTF
TRBV6-6	TRBJ2-7	NA	NA	TGTGCCAGCAGTGGTGAGGGGTACGAGCAGTACTTC	CASSGEGYEQYF
TRBV28	TRBJ1-3	NA	once	TGTGCCGGCCGGGACACAGGAAACACCATATATTTT	CAGRDTGNTIYF
TRBV15	TRBJ1-4	TRBD1	once	TGTGCCACCAGCAGGGGGGCCGGGACAGGGGTAGAAAAACTGTTTTTT	CATSRGAGTGVEKLFF
TRBV7-3	TRBJ2-7	TRBD1	NA	TGTGCCAGCAGCTTAAATGGGGACAGGGCCCACGAGCAGTACTTC	CASSLNGDRAHEQYF
TRBV20-1	TRBJ1-2	TRBD1	NA	TGCAGTGCTAGTCTACAGGGGGCGTTGGGTGGCTACACCTTC	CSASLQGALGGYTF
TRBV28	TRBJ2-4	NA	NA	TGTGCCAGCAGCGACACTATGGTTCAGTACTTC	CASSDTMVQYF
TRBV4-2	TRBJ2-1	TRBD2	NA	TGTGCCAGCAGCCAAGTCGGGACTAGTCTCCATGAGCAGTTCTTC	CASSQVGTSLHEQFF
TRBV19	TRBJ1-6	TRBD1	NA	TGTGCCAGTAAAGGGAACCGAGGGGGCAGGTCCTATAATTCACCCCTCCACTTT	CASKGNRGGRSYNSPLHF
TRBV18	TRBJ1-1	NA	NA	TGTGCCAGCTCACCACAGGGGGCTGAAGCTTTCTTT	CASSPQGAEAFF
TRBV19	TRBJ2-2	NA	NA	TGTGCCAGTAGTCCGCGGGAAGGAACCGGGGAGCTGTTTTTT	CASSPREGTGELFF
TRBV9	TRBJ1-1	NA	NA	TGTGCCAGCAGCGTAGGGGGGGAAACTGAAGCTTTCTTT	CASSVGGETEAFF
TRBV10-2	TRBJ1-5	NA	NA	TGCGCCAGCAGTGAAAAAATGGGGGTCCCCGGCGGGCGGCCCCAGCATTTT	CASSEKMGVPGGRPQHF
TRBV18	TRBJ1-3	NA	NA	TGTGCCAGCTCAGACGGAGGAAACACCATATATTTT	CASSDGGNTIYF
TRBV7-2	TRBJ1-6	NA	NA	TGTGCCAGCAGCCTGTGGGCCGATAATTCACCCCTCCACTTT	CASSLWADNSPLHF
TRBV12-3/TRBV12-4	TRBJ2-5	NA	NA	TGTGCCAGCAGTTTCGGGCCTCAAGAGACCCAGTACTTC	CASSFGPQETQYF
TRBV2	TRBJ2-1	TRBD2	NA	TGTGCCAGCAGTGGAAGCCTAGCGGGATCCTACAATGAGCAGTTCTTC	CASSGSLAGSYNEQFF
TRBV29-1	TRBJ2-5	NA	NA	TGCAGCGTTGGTGTGGCAGGGGCCAACCCGGGGGAGACCCAGTACTTC	CSVGVAGANPGETQYF
TRBV3-1/TRBV3-2	TRBJ2-1	TRBD2	NA	TGTGCCAGCAGCGCGGGACTAGCCCCTTACAATGAGCAGTTCTTC	CASSAGLAPYNEQFF